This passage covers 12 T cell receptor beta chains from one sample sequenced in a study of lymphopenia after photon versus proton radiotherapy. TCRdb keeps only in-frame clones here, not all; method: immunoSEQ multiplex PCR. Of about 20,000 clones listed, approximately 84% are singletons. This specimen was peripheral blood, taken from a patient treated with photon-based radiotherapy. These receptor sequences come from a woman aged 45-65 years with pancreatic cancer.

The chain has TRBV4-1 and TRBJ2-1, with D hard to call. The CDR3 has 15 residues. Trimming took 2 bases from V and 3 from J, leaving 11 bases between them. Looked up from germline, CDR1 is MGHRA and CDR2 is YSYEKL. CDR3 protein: CASSQWSGVYNEQFF. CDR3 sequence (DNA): TGCGCCAGCAGCCAATGGAGTGGGGTCTACAATGAGCAGTTCTTC.

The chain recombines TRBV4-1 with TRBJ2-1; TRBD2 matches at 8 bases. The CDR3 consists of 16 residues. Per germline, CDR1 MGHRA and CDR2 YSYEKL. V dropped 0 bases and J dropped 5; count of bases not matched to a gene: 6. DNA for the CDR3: TGCGCCAGCAGCCAAGATTCCGGGAGGGCCCACAATGAGCAGTTCTTC. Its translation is CASSQDSGRAHNEQFF.

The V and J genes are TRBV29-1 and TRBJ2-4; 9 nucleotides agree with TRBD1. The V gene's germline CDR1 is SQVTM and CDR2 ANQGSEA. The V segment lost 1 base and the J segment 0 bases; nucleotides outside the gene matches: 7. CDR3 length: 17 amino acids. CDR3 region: CSVEGVGQGLAKNIQYF. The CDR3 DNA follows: TGCAGCGTTGAAGGGGTGGGACAGGGCCTAGCCAAAAACATTCAGTACTTC.

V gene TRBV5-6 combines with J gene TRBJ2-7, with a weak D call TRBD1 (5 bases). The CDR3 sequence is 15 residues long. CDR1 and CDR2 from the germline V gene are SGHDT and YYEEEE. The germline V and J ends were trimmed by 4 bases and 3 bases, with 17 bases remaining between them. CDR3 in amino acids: CASSATGSQGYEQYF. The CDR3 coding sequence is TGTGCCAGCAGCGCGACCGGCTCGCAGGGCTACGAGCAGTACTTC.

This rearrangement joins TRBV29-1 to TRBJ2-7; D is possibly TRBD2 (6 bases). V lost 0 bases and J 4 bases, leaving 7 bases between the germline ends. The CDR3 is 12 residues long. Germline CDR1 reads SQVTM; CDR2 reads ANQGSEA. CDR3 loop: CSVEEGGYEQYF. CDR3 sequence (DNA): TGCAGCGTTGAAGAAGGAGGGTACGAGCAGTACTTC.

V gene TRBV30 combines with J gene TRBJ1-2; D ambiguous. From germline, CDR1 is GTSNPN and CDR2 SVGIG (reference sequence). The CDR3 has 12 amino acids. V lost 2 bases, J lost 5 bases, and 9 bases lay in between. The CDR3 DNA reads TGTGCCTGGAGTCTGGGGAGGTATGGCTACACCTTC. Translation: CAWSLGRYGYTF.

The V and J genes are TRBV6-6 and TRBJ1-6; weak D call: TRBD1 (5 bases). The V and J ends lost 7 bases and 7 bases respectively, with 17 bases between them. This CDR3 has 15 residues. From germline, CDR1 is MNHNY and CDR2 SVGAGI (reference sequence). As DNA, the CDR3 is TGTGCCAGCAACCCCACCGGGGGTATCAATTCACCCCTCCACTTT. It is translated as CASNPTGGINSPLHF.

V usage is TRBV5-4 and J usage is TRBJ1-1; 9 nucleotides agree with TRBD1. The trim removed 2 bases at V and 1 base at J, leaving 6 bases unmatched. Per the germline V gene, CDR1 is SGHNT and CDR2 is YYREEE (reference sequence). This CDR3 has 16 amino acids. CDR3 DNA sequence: TGTGCCAGCAGCTTAAACAGGGGGCCTAGGAACACTGAAGCTTTCTTT. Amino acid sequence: CASSLNRGPRNTEAFF. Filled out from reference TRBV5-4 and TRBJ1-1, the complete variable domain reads ETGVTQSPTHLIKTRGQQVTLRCSSQSGHNTVSWYQQALGQGPQFIFQYYREEENGRGNFPPRFSGLQFPNYSSELNVNALELDDSALYLCASSLNRGPRNTEAFFGQGTRLTVV.

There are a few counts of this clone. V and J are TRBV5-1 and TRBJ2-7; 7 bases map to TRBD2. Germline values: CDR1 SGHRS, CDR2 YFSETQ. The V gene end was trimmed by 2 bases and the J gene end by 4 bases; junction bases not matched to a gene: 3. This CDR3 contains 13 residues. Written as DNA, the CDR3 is TGCGCCAGCAGCTTAGGGACTACTTACGAGCAGTACTTC. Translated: CASSLGTTYEQYF.

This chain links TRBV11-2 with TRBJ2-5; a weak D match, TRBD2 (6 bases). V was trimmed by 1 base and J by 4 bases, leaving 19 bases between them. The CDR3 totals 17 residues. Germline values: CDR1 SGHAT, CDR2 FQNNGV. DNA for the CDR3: TGTGCCAGCAGCTTAGGAAAGGGGTTGGCGGGAACAGAGACCCAGTACTTC. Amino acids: CASSLGKGLAGTETQYF.

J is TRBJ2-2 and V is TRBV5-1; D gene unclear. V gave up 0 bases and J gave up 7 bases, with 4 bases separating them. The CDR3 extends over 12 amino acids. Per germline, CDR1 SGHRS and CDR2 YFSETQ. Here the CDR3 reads CASSLVSGELFF. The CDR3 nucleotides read TGCGCCAGCAGCTTGGTCAGCGGGGAGCTGTTTTTT.

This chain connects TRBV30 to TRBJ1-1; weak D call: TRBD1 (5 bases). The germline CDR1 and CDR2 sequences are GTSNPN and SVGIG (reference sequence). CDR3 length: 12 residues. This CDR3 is CATGEGDTEAFF. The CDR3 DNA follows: TGTGCGACCGGGGAAGGGGACACTGAAGCTTTCTTT.